Below, one T cell receptor (beta chain) is given with its context. The antigen is not known. The sample is drawn from a study of radiation and T cells in renal cell carcinoma. Study observations and caveats: Top tumor clonotypes rose in blood 2 weeks post-radiation, then contracted. Irradiated tumors held more dominant CDR3 motifs than control tumors. Irradiated tumors had higher TCR clonality than control tumors.

Treatment specified: 15 Gy SBRT to primary tumor, nephrectomy 4 weeks later. Nephrectomy followed 15 Gy stereotactic body radiation by 4 weeks. The repertoire was sequenced with immunoSEQ multiplex PCR; TCRdb's copy has only in-frame clones and lacks some. The sample lists 9,000 to 9,500 clones, roughly 60% occurring once. The CDR3 is 15 residues long. V shed 6 bases and J shed 1 base, with 15 bases lying between them. The germline gives CDR1 SGHRS, CDR2 YFSETQ. The chain uses TRBV5-1 and TRBJ2-3, with D perhaps being TRBD1 or TRBD2 (5 bases each). The specimen was tumor tissue, collected from a patient whose treatment included radiotherapy and nephrectomy. This clonotype was obtained from a woman between 45 and 60 years old with renal cell carcinoma. In DNA form, the CDR3 reads TGCGCCAGCACCTGGGGTCAGGGAGGCACAGATACGCAGTATTTT. Protein: CASTWGQGGTDTQYF.